Presented here are 27 T cell receptor beta chains from one specimen sequenced in a study of blood T cell repertoires in COVID-19. TCRdb's table, derived via immunoSEQ multiplex PCR, lists solely in-frame clones and lacks some. This repertoire shows roughly 150,000 clones, around 83% found once; its top ten account for about 4.3%. The source material was peripheral blood. These receptor sequences come from an elderly woman with acute or convalescent COVID-19.

This clone was counted a few times. V and J are TRBV19 and TRBJ1-6; 9 positions match TRBD1. This CDR3 is 16 amino acids long. V shed 3 bases and J 8 bases; nucleotides not matched to a gene: 8. From germline, CDR1 is LNHDA and CDR2 SQIVND (reference sequence). The CDR3 DNA reads as TGTGCCAGTAGTATCAGACAGGGGGGATCGGATTCACCCCTCCACTTT. Protein product: CASSIRQGGSDSPLHF.

The chain combines TRBV19 with TRBJ2-1, with 8 bases identical to TRBD1. After removal of 4 bases from V and 7 bases from J, the junction contained 12 bases not matched to a gene. CDR1 and CDR2 (germline): LNHDA, SQIVND (reference sequence). The CDR3 is 16 residues long. For the CDR3, the DNA is TGTGCCAGTAGTACTACCGGGACAGGCCATTGGAATGAGCAGTTCTTC. Translation: CASSTTGTGHWNEQFF. The variable domain in full, completed from reference TRBV19 and TRBJ2-1, reads DGGITQSPKYLFRKEGQNVTLSCEQNLNHDAMYWYRQDPGQGLRLIYYSQIVNDFQKGDIAEGYSVSREKKESFPLTVTSAQKNPTAFYLCASSTTGTGHWNEQFFGPGTRLTVL.

The chain is built from TRBV19 and TRBJ2-5; TRBD1 agrees at 8 bases. This CDR3 comprises 15 residues. Germline loops: CDR1 LNHDA, CDR2 SQIVND (reference sequence). V lost 6 bases and J lost 2; bases outside the gene matches: 8. CDR3 region: CASSKTGGRQETQYF. CDR3 nucleotide sequence: TGTGCCAGTAGCAAAACAGGGGGGAGGCAAGAGACCCAGTACTTC. Filled out from reference TRBV19 and TRBJ2-5, the complete variable domain reads DGGITQSPKYLFRKEGQNVTLSCEQNLNHDAMYWYRQDPGQGLRLIYYSQIVNDFQKGDIAEGYSVSREKKESFPLTVTSAQKNPTAFYLCASSKTGGRQETQYFGPGTRLLVL.

The rearrangement uses TRBV3-1 (or the pseudogene TRBV3-2) and TRBJ1-5; D not resolved. V lost 4 bases to trimming and J lost 5 bases, with 18 bases between them. Looked up from germline, CDR1 is LGHDT and CDR2 is YNNKEL (reference sequence). The CDR3 runs 16 residues. The CDR3 loop is CASSPKVGGWDQPQHF. The CDR3 bases are TGTGCCAGCAGCCCCAAAGTGGGAGGCTGGGATCAGCCCCAGCATTTT.

The CDR3 is CASRGTGNTGELFF. CDR3 sequence (DNA): TGTGCCAGTAGGGGGACAGGGAACACCGGGGAGCTGTTTTTT. The J gene is TRBJ2-2, the V gene TRBV19; 8 nucleotides align to TRBD1. J was trimmed by 1 base and V by 6 bases; bases with no gene match: 1. Germline V gives CDR1 LNHDA, CDR2 SQIVND (reference sequence). The CDR3 extends over 14 amino acids.

CDR3 residues: CASSLGKGDSSYEQYF. The CDR3, as DNA: TGTGCCAGCAGTTTGGGTAAGGGGGATAGCTCCTACGAGCAGTACTTC. The chain joins TRBV28 to TRBJ2-7; D may be TRBD1 (6 bases). In germline, CDR1 is MDHEN, CDR2 SYDVKM. The CDR3 length is 16 residues. V shed 3 bases and J shed 0 bases, with 15 bases lying between them.

The chain recombines TRBV2 with TRBJ2-7; TRBD1 matches 7 bases. The CDR3 runs to 13 residues. Germline CDR1 is SNHLY and CDR2 is FYNNEI. Trimming at V came to 6 bases and at J to 2 bases, leaving 4 bases not matched to a gene. CDR3 in amino acids: CASSDQGAYEQYF. CDR3 nucleotide sequence: TGTGCCAGCAGCGACCAGGGGGCCTACGAGCAGTACTTC.

The chain has TRBV5-1 and TRBJ1-2; 7 bases match TRBD1. Trimming removed 4 bases from V and 1 base from J; junction bases left unmatched: 7. The V gene's germline CDR1 is SGHRS and CDR2 YFSETQ. The CDR3 covers 15 residues. CDR3 region: CASSPQGEHNYGYTF. The CDR3 region has the DNA TGCGCCAGCAGCCCGCAGGGGGAGCATAACTATGGCTACACCTTC. Looking up the rest from reference TRBV5-1 and TRBJ1-2 gives the full variable domain: KAGVTQTPRYLIKTRGQQVTLSCSPISGHRSVSWYQQTPGQGLQFLFEYFSETQRNKGNFPGRFSGRQFSNSRSEMNVSTLELGDSALYLCASSPQGEHNYGYTFGSGTRLTVV.

The J gene is TRBJ2-7, the V gene TRBV4-1; the match to TRBD2 covers 14 bases. Looked up from germline, CDR1 is MGHRA and CDR2 is YSYEKL. The junction had 8 bases not matched to a gene; V was cut back by 5 bases and J by 5 bases. The CDR3 extends over 16 amino acids. CDR3: CASSIGLAGGFDEQYF. CDR3 coding DNA: TGCGCCAGCAGCATTGGACTAGCGGGGGGCTTCGACGAGCAGTACTTC.

J is TRBJ1-1 and V is TRBV9; 7 nucleotides agree with TRBD1. V shed 4 bases and J 7 bases; nucleotides not matched to a gene: 7. CDR1 is SGDLS and CDR2 is YYNGEE in the germline V gene. The CDR3 consists of 13 residues. The CDR3, as DNA: TGTGCCAGCAGCCCCCGGACAGGACTTGAAGCTTTCTTT. Amino acids: CASSPRTGLEAFF.

The chain links TRBV28 to TRBJ1-1; 8 nucleotides agree with TRBD1. The V and J ends lost 8 bases and 11 bases, in that order; junction bases with no gene match: 10. Germline CDR1 MDHEN, CDR2 SYDVKM. The CDR3 length is 12 residues. The CDR3, as DNA: TGTGCCAGCGTCCCAACAGGGGGACAGGCTTTCTTT. Protein sequence: CASVPTGGQAFF.

V is TRBV6-1 and J is TRBJ2-7; 16 positions agree with TRBD2. V dropped 4 bases and J dropped 5; count of bases not matched to a gene: 17. This CDR3 is built from 20 residues. Germline V gene data show CDR1 as MNHNS and CDR2 as SASEGT. This CDR3 reads CASSVRPPGTSGRVSHEQYF. The CDR3 DNA is TGTGCCAGCAGTGTCCGTCCCCCCGGGACTAGCGGGAGGGTTTCCCACGAGCAGTACTTC.

This sequence joins TRBV24-1 and TRBJ2-3, with 12 bases lining up with TRBD1. Germline V gene sequence: CDR1 KGHDR, CDR2 SFDVKD. This CDR3 spans 17 amino acids. With V trimmed by 3 bases and J by 5 bases, 8 bases remained unmatched. DNA for the CDR3: TGTGCCACCAGTGATCCCGGGGGACAGGGGGCTGGAGATACGCAGTATTTT. Its protein product is CATSDPGGQGAGDTQYF.

The chain combines TRBV7-9 with TRBJ1-2; a weak D match, TRBD1 (6 bases). Per the germline V gene, CDR1 is SEHNR and CDR2 is FQNEAQ (reference sequence). The CDR3 is made up of 16 amino acids. Trimming shortened V by 5 bases and J by 0 bases, and 16 bases separated the two germline ends. CDR3 sequence reads: CASSTPRQDTNYGYTF. The CDR3 DNA sequence: TGTGCCAGCAGCACCCCTCGACAGGATACTAACTATGGCTACACCTTC.

This clone came up a few times. This chain links TRBV19 with TRBJ2-5; no definite D call. Trimming removed 5 bases at V and 1 base at J, with 8 bases between. Germline V gives CDR1 LNHDA, CDR2 SQIVND (reference sequence). The CDR3 contains 13 residues. CDR3: CASSLQIQETQYF. The CDR3 coding sequence is TGTGCCAGTAGTTTACAGATCCAAGAGACCCAGTACTTC.

The genes are TRBV24-1 and TRBJ2-3; 7 bases are a match to TRBD1. J lost 3 bases, V lost 3 bases, and 2 bases had no gene match. Germline CDR1 reads KGHDR; CDR2 reads SFDVKD. The CDR3 is made up of 14 amino acids. CDR3 DNA sequence: TGTGCCACCAGTGATAACAGGGGAACAGATACGCAGTATTTT. Protein sequence: CATSDNRGTDTQYF.

The V and J genes are TRBV5-1 and TRBJ2-3; D unresolved. The CDR3 length is 14 residues. Per germline, CDR1 SGHRS and CDR2 YFSETQ. Trimming took off 0 bases at V and 6 bases at J, with 11 bases between the two ends. This CDR3 is CASSLESHEDTQYF. In nucleotides, the CDR3 is TGCGCCAGCAGCTTGGAGTCGCATGAGGATACGCAGTATTTT.

CDR3 sequence (DNA): TGCAGCCGCGGGGGCAACTATGGCTACACCTTC. It is translated as CSRGGNYGYTF. The chain joins TRBV20-1 to TRBJ1-2; TRBD1 might be the D (6 bases). Germline loops: CDR1 DFQATT, CDR2 SNEGSKA (reference sequence). The CDR3 runs to 11 residues.

The chain combines TRBV24-1 with TRBJ2-2; D might be TRBD1 (6 bases). Trimming left V 3 bases short and J 7 bases short, with 14 bases between. CDR3 length: 15 amino acids. Germline assignment: CDR1 KGHDR and CDR2 SFDVKD. This chain's CDR3 is CATSDIRRGIGELFF. CDR3 nucleotides: TGTGCCACCAGTGATATTCGCAGGGGAATCGGGGAGCTGTTTTTT.

The chain links TRBV5-6 to TRBJ2-7; TRBD1 aligns across 9 bases. The V and J ends lost 1 base and 0 bases, in that order; junction bases with no gene match: 5. CDR3 size: 16 residues. Germline V gives CDR1 SGHDT, CDR2 YYEEEE. The CDR3 nucleotides read TGTGCCAGCAGCTTGTCCTGGACAGGGGACTCCTACGAGCAGTACTTC. Protein product: CASSLSWTGDSYEQYF.

The chain combines TRBV4-1 with TRBJ1-4; TRBD1 is a possible D gene (5 bases). V was clipped by 3 bases and J by 5 bases, with 28 bases between them. Looked up from germline, CDR1 is MGHRA and CDR2 is YSYEKL. This CDR3 region has 20 residues. The CDR3 region is CASSQKTGGGRAFENEKLFF. DNA for the CDR3: TGCGCCAGCAGCCAGAAGACCGGGGGGGGACGCGCCTTCGAGAATGAAAAACTGTTTTTT.

To note about this clone: In the same sample, other DNA sequences code for this CDR3. The J gene is TRBJ1-6, the V gene TRBV3-1 (or the pseudogene TRBV3-2); possibly TRBD1 for D (6 bases). The CDR3 has 14 amino acids. V lost 6 bases and J lost 6, with 12 bases in between. Per germline, CDR1 LGHDT and CDR2 YNNKEL (reference sequence). CDR3 nucleotides: TGTGCCAGCAGTCAGGGGATCGGTAATTCACCCCTCCACTTT. Encoded protein: CASSQGIGNSPLHF.

Worth noting for this clone: This same CDR3 is encoded by further DNA sequences in the sample. The chain links TRBV5-1 to TRBJ2-7, with TRBD1 identical over 7 bases. The CDR3 loop spans 14 amino acids. With 0 bases clipped from V and 0 bases from J, the junction kept 0 bases outside the gene matches. Germline V CDR1 and CDR2: SGHRS, YFSETQ. The CDR3 loop is CASSLDRGSYEQYF. As DNA, the CDR3 is TGCGCCAGCAGCTTGGACAGGGGCTCCTACGAGCAGTACTTC.

The chain has TRBV5-1 and TRBJ2-7; TRBD1 might be the D (6 bases). There are 14 residues in the CDR3. The germline gives CDR1 SGHRS, CDR2 YFSETQ. With 1 base removed from V and 6 bases from J, the gap between germline ends came to 14 bases. The CDR3 DNA reads TGCGCCAGCAGCTTGACGGGGCTCAGGGGCGAGCAGTACTTC. Translated: CASSLTGLRGEQYF. The entire variable domain, with the rest obtained from reference TRBV5-1 and TRBJ2-7, is as follows: KAGVTQTPRYLIKTRGQQVTLSCSPISGHRSVSWYQQTPGQGLQFLFEYFSETQRNKGNFPGRFSGRQFSNSRSEMNVSTLELGDSALYLCASSLTGLRGEQYFGPGTRLTVT.

This chain links TRBV2 with TRBJ1-3; D might be TRBD1 (6 bases). V was cut by 2 bases and J by 7 bases, with 18 bases left in between. CDR1 is SNHLY, CDR2 FYNNEI, per germline. The CDR3 is 16 residues long. CDR3: CASSESLGQGMNTIYF. The DNA of the CDR3 is TGTGCCAGCAGTGAATCGTTAGGGCAGGGGATGAACACCATATATTTT.

In DNA, the CDR3 is TGTGCCTGGAGTGTACCGGGTAGAGTATCTGGAAACACCATATATTTT. Protein product: CAWSVPGRVSGNTIYF. The J gene is TRBJ1-3, the V gene TRBV30; no reliable D call. V shed 0 bases and J shed 1 base, with 13 bases lying between them. CDR1 is GTSNPN and CDR2 is SVGIG in the germline V gene (reference sequence). The CDR3 is 16 amino acids.

This rearrangement joins TRBV5-1 to TRBJ2-5; D gene unclear. The CDR3 has 15 amino acids. V gave up 1 base and J gave up 2 bases, with 12 bases separating them. Germline CDR1 and CDR2: SGHRS and YFSETQ. The CDR3 spells CASSLNPGVQETQYF. DNA for the CDR3: TGCGCCAGCAGCTTGAATCCTGGAGTTCAAGAGACCCAGTACTTC.